This T cell receptor (beta chain) appears in the sequencing data of a study of CD8+ T cells in alopecia areata. Overall study: Treated patients swallowed 5 to 10 mg of oral tofacitinib twice daily. The duration of tofacitinib was 6 to 18 months, with 6 months off drug afterward.

Reverse transcribed after extraction, RNA yielded cDNA as the sequencing template. Assay: immunoSEQ multiplex PCR; the TCRdb copy retains only in-frame clones and omits some. The repertoire holds under 300,000 clones, 60% seen once, with 0.75% to 0.95% in the top ten. Study-wide results and caveats: Scalp samples also contribute reads from the resident alphabeta T cells found in normal skin.

The table lists this clone with a few counts. Its antigen is as yet unknown. Documented treatment: oral pan-JAK inhibitor, 5-10 mg twice daily. The authors sorted CD4+ and CD8+ T cells from PBMCs. The source was CD4+ T cells sorted from blood, collected at week 52, from a patient treated with tofacitinib. The clonotype was recovered from a human donor with alopecia areata.

CDR3 in amino acids: CSVEGAGSGYTF. As DNA, the CDR3 is TGCAGCGTTGAAGGAGCGGGGTCCGGCTACACCTTC. This chain links TRBV29-1 with TRBJ1-2; D uncertain. Germline-derived CDR1 and CDR2 are SQVTM and ANQGSEA. This CDR3 has 12 residues. V gave up 1 base and J gave up 8 bases, with 11 bases separating them.